This passage covers 6 T cell receptor beta chains from one sample sequenced in a study of blood T cell repertoires in COVID-19. TCRdb keeps only in-frame clones here, not all; method: immunoSEQ multiplex PCR. The data show under 170,000 clones, 65% to 90% seen once. Sequencing was done on a sample of peripheral blood. These receptors were taken from an older man with acute or convalescent COVID-19.

V and J are TRBV4-1 and TRBJ2-3; 8 nucleotides agree with TRBD2. Germline loops: CDR1 MGHRA, CDR2 YSYEKL. CDR3 length: 15 residues. The J segment lost 5 bases and the V segment lost 0 bases, leaving 4 bases of the junction unmatched. CDR3 sequence (DNA): TGCGCCAGCAGCCAAGATGGAGCGGGAGTAGATACGCAGTATTTT. Its protein product is CASSQDGAGVDTQYF.

The chain uses TRBV28 and TRBJ1-1; 10 positions agree with TRBD1. There are 14 residues in the CDR3. In germline, CDR1 is MDHEN, CDR2 SYDVKM. Losses at the gene ends were 6 bases for V and 2 bases for J; bases not matched to a gene: 3. The CDR3 sequence is CASRRQGANTEAFF. The CDR3 DNA reads TGTGCCAGCAGAAGACAGGGGGCCAACACTGAAGCTTTCTTT.

This clone was seen only once. CDR3 protein: CSASLTRDYSYEQYF. For the CDR3, the DNA is TGCAGTGCAAGTCTAACCAGGGACTACTCCTACGAGCAGTACTTC. V is TRBV20-1 and J is TRBJ2-7; TRBD2 matches 7 bases. Germline assignment: CDR1 DFQATT and CDR2 SNEGSKA (reference sequence). This CDR3 spans 15 amino acids. Losses at the gene ends were 6 bases for V and 0 bases for J; bases not matched to a gene: 11.

The chain combines TRBV27 with TRBJ1-5; D is perhaps TRBD1 (5 bases). Per germline, CDR1 MNHEY and CDR2 SMNVEV (reference sequence). Trimming stripped 4 bases from V and 4 bases from J, with 11 bases between. This CDR3 is 14 amino acids long. The CDR3 DNA is TGTGCCAGCAGTTCTCAGGGAGGGAATCAGCCCCAGCATTTT. Translated, it gives CASSSQGGNQPQHF.

This chain uses TRBV28 with TRBJ2-1, with a tentative D call TRBD1 (5 bases). V gave up 6 bases and J gave up 3 bases, with 15 bases separating them. Germline CDR1 and CDR2: MDHEN and SYDVKM. The CDR3 totals 15 residues. CDR3 amino acids: CASRLDNRNYNEQFF. The CDR3 DNA reads as TGTGCCAGCAGATTGGACAACAGAAACTACAATGAGCAGTTCTTC.

The rearrangement joins TRBV4-3 to TRBJ2-2, with TRBD2 matching 14 bases. The V and J ends lost 3 bases and 4 bases, in that order; junction bases with no gene match: 4. This CDR3 is built from 17 residues. The germline V gene has CDR1 LGHNA and CDR2 YSLEER. CDR3 DNA: TGCGCCAGCAGCCAGAAGGGACTAGCGGGAGTCACCGGGGAGCTGTTTTTT. Translation: CASSQKGLAGVTGELFF.